The clone carrying this T cell receptor beta chain was seen repeatedly, ten times or more. The antigen is undetermined. These data belong to a study of read filtering for tumor transcriptome and immune sequencing. This CDR3 contains 12 residues. The V gene lost 2 bases and the J gene lost 2 bases, with 3 bases spanning the gap. In germline, CDR1 is SGHRS, CDR2 YFSETQ. Study-level findings and limits: IR-seq and RNA-seq agreed better without single-read clonotypes.

Molecular barcoded adaptors covering alpha/delta and beta/gamma chains were used on about 0.4 ug RNA. TCRdb ran MiXCR on the reads and lists one entry per CDR3 protein. Of 100,000 to 150,000 distinct CDR3 sequences in the sample, 13% were seen once. V usage is TRBV5-1 and J usage is TRBJ2-3; D gene ambiguous. The sequenced sample was a population of CD138-negative cells sorted from bone marrow. This receptor was taken from a donor at least 40 years old with multiple myeloma. The CDR3 reads CASSFNTDTQYF. CDR3 DNA sequence: TGCGCCAGCAGCTTTAACACAGATACGCAGTATTTT.